These 24 T cell receptor beta chains share one sample of origin, sequenced in a study of blood T cells in healthy people across ages. For the second PCR, which ran for roughly 7 to 11 cycles, a sample-barcoded 5' primer and a J-beta primer mix were used. TCRdb passed the 5' RACE reads through MiXCR, listing each CDR3 protein once. The data contain 1.5 million to 2 million distinct CDR3 sequences, roughly 30% of them singletons. The sequenced sample consisted of blood. These receptors were taken from a woman under 40 in good health.

The V call is TRBV6-9, the J call TRBJ2-3, with unresolved D. Germline CDR1 MNHGY, CDR2 SVAAGI. V shed 0 bases and J shed 2 bases, with 6 bases lying between them. The CDR3 has 14 amino acids. CDR3 nucleotide sequence: TGTGCCAGCAGTTATTCCCCGACCACAGATACGCAGTATTTT. Translating gives CASSYSPTTDTQYF.

The CDR3 protein is CASSEGGTGGNEQFF. DNA of the CDR3: TGTGCCAGCAGTGAAGGGGGGACAGGGGGCAATGAGCAGTTCTTC. This chain joins TRBV2 and TRBJ2-1; 11 positions agree with TRBD1. CDR1 and CDR2 from the germline V gene are SNHLY and FYNNEI. V lost 1 base and J lost 6; bases outside the gene matches: 2. This CDR3 is built from 15 residues.

This clonotype has a handful of counts. V usage is TRBV12-3 or TRBV12-4 and J usage is TRBJ2-5; 8 bases map to TRBD1. V lost 6 bases, J lost 3 bases, and 0 bases stayed unmatched. This CDR3 has 12 residues. CDR3: CASRQGEETQYF. In DNA form, the CDR3 reads TGTGCCAGCAGACAGGGGGAAGAGACCCAGTACTTC.

The V call is TRBV15, the J call TRBJ1-5; the match to TRBD1 covers 10 bases. Germline CDR1 and CDR2: LNHNV and YYDKDF (reference sequence). V gave up 0 bases and J gave up 6 bases; unmatched junction bases: 8. The CDR3 runs 17 residues. DNA of the CDR3: TGTGCCACCAGCAGAGATAAGGGACAGGGGATGTCTCAGCCCCAGCATTTT. Its translation: CATSRDKGQGMSQPQHF.

The rearrangement joins TRBV25-1 to TRBJ2-1, with 8 bases aligning to TRBD1. CDR1 and CDR2 (germline): MGHDK, SYGVNS. The CDR3 runs to 15 residues. With V trimmed by 4 bases and J by 8 bases, 10 bases remained unmatched. CDR3 bases: TGTGCCAGCAGTGGGCAGACAGGGGCGGGCGATGAGCAGTTCTTC. Residues: CASSGQTGAGDEQFF.

The gene calls are TRBV29-1 and TRBJ2-2; maybe TRBD2 (6 bases). Between the trimmed V and J ends, which lost 6 bases and 2 bases, there was a span of 13 bases. CDR1 and CDR2 from the germline V gene are SQVTM and ANQGSEA. The CDR3 extends over 14 amino acids. The CDR3 DNA follows: TGCAGCGTAGAAAGCGGGTATAACACCGGGGAGCTGTTTTTT. Its translation is CSVESGYNTGELFF.

This chain uses TRBV10-3 with TRBJ1-1, with a weak D call TRBD1 (5 bases). Looked up from germline, CDR1 is ENHRY and CDR2 is SYGVKD. This CDR3 region has 13 residues. V lost 3 bases, J lost 11 bases, and 16 bases lay in between. CDR3 sequence reads: CAISDEGNEEAFF. CDR3 coding DNA: TGTGCCATCAGTGATGAGGGGAATGAAGAGGCTTTCTTT.

This clonotype was counted ten times or more. The V gene is TRBV5-1, the J gene TRBJ2-7; TRBD1 is a possible D gene (6 bases). Trimming shortened V by 1 base and J by 6 bases, and 11 bases separated the two germline ends. The CDR3 is 13 residues long. Germline V gene sequence: CDR1 SGHRS, CDR2 YFSETQ. The CDR3 DNA sequence: TGCGCCAGCAGCTTGTCTCCAGGGGTCGAGCAGTACTTC. Amino acids: CASSLSPGVEQYF.

The rearrangement uses TRBV5-1 and TRBJ2-7; tentatively, D is TRBD1 (6 bases). The J call is doubtful: the DNA matches TRBJ2-5 better. The CDR3 extends over 15 amino acids. Germline V lookup: CDR1 SGHRS, CDR2 YFSETQ. DNA for the CDR3: TGCGCCAGCAGCTCCCAACCCGACAGGAGGGAGACCCAGTACTTC. Its protein is CASSSQPDRRETQYF.

This clonotype was found a few times. CDR3 bases: TGTGCCAGCAGCGTAGGTACTTGGGGGGAGACCCAGTACTTC. Translation: CASSVGTWGETQYF. This chain uses TRBV9 with TRBJ2-5; D could derive from TRBD1 or TRBD2 (5 bases each). The CDR3 covers 14 residues. Germline V gene sequence: CDR1 SGDLS, CDR2 YYNGEE. V lost 0 bases, J lost 5 bases, and 11 bases lay in between.

V is TRBV6-5 and J is TRBJ2-7; no firm D call. V dropped 6 bases and J dropped 7 bases, with 25 bases sitting between them. Germline V gives CDR1 MNHEY, CDR2 SVGAGI. This CDR3 region has 16 residues. CDR3 in DNA: TGTGCCAGCAGCCGACCTTCGCGGAGCTCCTACAATGAGCAGTACTTC. Encoded protein: CASSRPSRSSYNEQYF.

The rearrangement uses TRBV7-9 and TRBJ2-5; unclear D gene. This CDR3 region has 12 residues. V shed 7 bases and J shed 7 bases, with 13 bases lying between them. Germline loops: CDR1 SEHNR, CDR2 FQNEAQ (reference sequence). CDR3 amino acids: CASNSSFGTQYF. The CDR3 coding sequence is TGTGCCAGCAACTCCTCTTTTGGGACCCAGTACTTC.

A single count supports this clonotype. This rearrangement joins TRBV5-6 to TRBJ2-5; 13 positions match TRBD2. V was clipped by 2 bases and J by 3 bases; unmatched bases: 7. The CDR3 has 17 residues. CDR1 is SGHDT, CDR2 YYEEEE, per germline. The CDR3 region has the DNA TGTGCCAGCAGCTTATTGCGACTAGCGGGGGGTAAAGAGACCCAGTACTTC. Translating it yields CASSLLRLAGGKETQYF.

In its sample, this clonotype was seen a few times. This chain connects TRBV28 to TRBJ2-7; weak D call: TRBD2 (6 bases). V was pared by 9 bases and J by 1 base, with 13 bases between. The CDR3 contains 13 residues. The germline CDR1 and CDR2 sequences are MDHEN and SYDVKM. The CDR3 spells CASFGEASYEQYF. The CDR3 DNA sequence: TGTGCCAGTTTCGGGGAGGCTTCCTACGAGCAGTACTTC. Using reference TRBV28 and TRBJ2-7 for the parts outside the CDR3, the full variable domain is DVKVTQSSRYLVKRTGEKVFLECVQDMDHENMFWYRQDPGLGLRLIYFSYDVKMKEKGDIPEGYSVSREKKERFSLILESASTNQTSMYLCASFGEASYEQYFGPGTRLTVT.

The chain couples TRBV27 to TRBJ2-1; D not certain. Germline lookup yields CDR1 MNHEY and CDR2 SMNVEV (reference sequence). V lost 3 bases to trimming and J lost 12 bases, with 12 bases between them. This CDR3 is built from 12 residues. The CDR3 sequence is CASSLVGSGQFF. CDR3 DNA sequence: TGTGCCAGCAGTTTGGTGGGTTCTGGGCAGTTCTTC.

This clonotype came up a few times. The chain uses TRBV25-1 and TRBJ2-3, with 7 bases lining up with TRBD2. The CDR3 consists of 13 residues. Trimming removed 3 bases from V and 9 bases from J; junction bases left unmatched: 6. Germline V gene sequence: CDR1 MGHDK, CDR2 SYGVNS. CDR3 amino acids: CASSETSPATQYF. The CDR3 region has the DNA TGTGCCAGCAGTGAGACTAGCCCGGCAACGCAGTATTTT.

This clonotype was recorded a few times. The chain recombines TRBV10-1 with TRBJ2-7, with TRBD1 as a possible D gene (6 bases). The CDR3 totals 15 residues. The germline CDR1 and CDR2 sequences are WNHNN and SYGVQD (reference sequence). Trimming took 0 bases from V and 5 from J, leaving 14 bases between them. CDR3 amino acids: CASSESGTRDNEQYF. CDR3 sequence (DNA): TGCGCCAGCAGTGAGTCAGGGACAAGGGACAACGAGCAGTACTTC.

In this sample, this clonotype turned up many times. The chain carries TRBV29-1 and TRBJ1-5; D remains unclear. V dropped 5 bases and J dropped 6 bases, with 17 bases sitting between them. The CDR3 has 14 amino acids. Germline CDR1 SQVTM, CDR2 ANQGSEA. Written as DNA, the CDR3 is TGCAGCGTTTCCACGACAAGGCACCGTCAGCCCCAGCATTTT. Amino acids: CSVSTTRHRQPQHF.

This clonotype was seen a handful of times. V is TRBV27 and J is TRBJ2-6; TRBD2 might be the D (5 bases). The ends were cut back, 5 bases at V and 10 bases at J, with 15 bases in the middle. Germline V gives CDR1 MNHEY, CDR2 SMNVEV (reference sequence). CDR3 length equals 14 residues. The CDR3, as DNA: TGTGCCAGCAGTGCCTACGGGGTCCGAAACGTCCTGACTTTC. Translation gives CASSAYGVRNVLTF.

This clonotype was recorded once. The chain recombines TRBV20-1 with TRBJ2-7; no firm D call. CDR3 size: 14 residues. Germline CDR1 DFQATT, CDR2 SNEGSKA (reference sequence). The V end lost 2 bases, the J end lost 7 bases, and 18 bases lay between the germline ends. CDR3 sequence: CSARLPPYYNEQYF. Here the CDR3 DNA reads TGCAGTGCTAGACTTCCACCCTACTACAATGAGCAGTACTTC.

This clonotype was seen at least ten times. The chain combines TRBV29-1 with TRBJ2-1, with 11 bases that match TRBD2. The V segment lost 4 bases and the J segment 8 bases; nucleotides outside the gene matches: 7. The germline V gene has CDR1 SQVTM and CDR2 ANQGSEA. CDR3 length: 14 residues. CDR3 sequence (DNA): TGCAGCGTTGGATACTCTAGCGGGAGGTATGAGCAGTTCTTC. Translation: CSVGYSSGRYEQFF.

This rearrangement joins TRBV9 to TRBJ2-3; 9 nucleotides agree with TRBD2. Germline CDR1 and CDR2: SGDLS and YYNGEE. This CDR3 has 16 residues. V lost 0 bases and J lost 3; bases outside the gene matches: 5. The chain's CDR3 is CASSVVPSGMTDTQYF. The CDR3 nucleotides read TGTGCCAGCAGCGTAGTCCCTAGCGGGATGACAGATACGCAGTATTTT.

Here the CDR3 reads CSAPLYSGNGDTQYF. CDR3 in DNA: TGCAGTGCTCCTCTTTATAGCGGGAACGGGGATACGCAGTATTTT. The chain uses TRBV20-1 and TRBJ2-3; TRBD2 matches 8 bases. CDR3 length equals 15 residues. Germline V gene lookup returns CDR1 DFQATT and CDR2 SNEGSKA (reference sequence). V was clipped by 5 bases and J by 6 bases; unmatched bases: 13.

The rearrangement links TRBV5-5 to TRBJ1-2; 7 bases are a match to TRBD1. The CDR3 has 15 amino acids. CDR1 is SGHKS and CDR2 is YYEKEE in the germline V gene (reference sequence). Trimming removed 4 bases from V and 3 bases from J; junction bases left unmatched: 9. Written as DNA, the CDR3 is TGTGCCAGCAGCCGGGGACAGAACTTATACTATGGCTACACCTTC. Translated, it gives CASSRGQNLYYGYTF.